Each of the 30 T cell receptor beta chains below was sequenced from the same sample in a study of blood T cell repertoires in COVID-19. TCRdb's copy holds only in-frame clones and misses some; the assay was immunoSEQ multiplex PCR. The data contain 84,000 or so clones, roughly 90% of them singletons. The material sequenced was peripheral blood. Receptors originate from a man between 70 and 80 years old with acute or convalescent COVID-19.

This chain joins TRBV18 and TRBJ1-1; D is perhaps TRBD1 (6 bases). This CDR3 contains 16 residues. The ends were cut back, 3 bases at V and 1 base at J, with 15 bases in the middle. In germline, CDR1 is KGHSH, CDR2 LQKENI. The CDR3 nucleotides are TGTGCCAGCTCACCCCCCGGGACACGAGAGAACACTGAAGCTTTCTTT. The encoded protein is CASSPPGTRENTEAFF.

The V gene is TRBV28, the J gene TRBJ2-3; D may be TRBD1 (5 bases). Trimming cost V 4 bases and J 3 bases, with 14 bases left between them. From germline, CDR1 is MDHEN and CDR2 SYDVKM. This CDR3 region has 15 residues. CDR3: CASSSLRQKTDTQYF. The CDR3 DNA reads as TGTGCCAGCAGTTCTCTCCGACAGAAGACAGATACGCAGTATTTT.

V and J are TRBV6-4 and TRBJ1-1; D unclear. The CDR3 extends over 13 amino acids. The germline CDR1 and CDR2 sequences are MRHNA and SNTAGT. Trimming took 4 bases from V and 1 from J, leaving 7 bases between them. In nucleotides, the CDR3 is TGTGCCAGCAGTGCAACAGCGAACACTGAAGCTTTCTTT. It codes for CASSATANTEAFF.

The CDR3 sequence is CASSLSRQGYNNEQFF. The CDR3 bases are TGTGCCAGTAGTTTAAGCCGACAGGGATACAACAATGAGCAGTTCTTC. The chain couples TRBV19 to TRBJ2-1, with 7 bases fitting TRBD1. This CDR3 region has 16 residues. Germline CDR1 reads LNHDA; CDR2 reads SQIVND (reference sequence). With V trimmed by 5 bases and J by 5 bases, 12 bases remained unmatched.

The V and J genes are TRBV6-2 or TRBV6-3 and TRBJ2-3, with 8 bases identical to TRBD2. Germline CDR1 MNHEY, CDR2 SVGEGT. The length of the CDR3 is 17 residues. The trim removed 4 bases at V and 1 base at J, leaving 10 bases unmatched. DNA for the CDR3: TGTGCCAGCAGTTTCCCCCCGCGGGGGGCCCGCACAGATACGCAGTATTTT. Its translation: CASSFPPRGARTDTQYF.

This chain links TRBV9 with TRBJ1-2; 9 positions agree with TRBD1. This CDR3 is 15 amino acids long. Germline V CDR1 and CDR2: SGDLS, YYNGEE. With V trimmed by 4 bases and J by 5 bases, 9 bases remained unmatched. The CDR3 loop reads CASSTRDRVGYGYTF. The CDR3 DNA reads TGTGCCAGCAGCACCCGGGACAGGGTGGGGTATGGCTACACCTTC.

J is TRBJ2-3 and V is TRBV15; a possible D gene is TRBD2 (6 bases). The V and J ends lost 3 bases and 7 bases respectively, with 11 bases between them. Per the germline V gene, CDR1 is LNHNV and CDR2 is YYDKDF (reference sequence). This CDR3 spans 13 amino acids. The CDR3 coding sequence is TGTGCCACCAGCAGGGAGGGGCCCCATACGCAGTATTTT. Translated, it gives CATSREGPHTQYF.

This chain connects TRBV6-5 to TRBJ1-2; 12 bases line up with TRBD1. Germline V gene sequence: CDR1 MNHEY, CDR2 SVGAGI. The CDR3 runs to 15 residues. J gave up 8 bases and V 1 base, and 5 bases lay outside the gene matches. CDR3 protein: CASSYLGTGGRGYTF. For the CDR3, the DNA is TGTGCCAGCAGTTACTTAGGGACAGGGGGCAGGGGCTACACCTTC.

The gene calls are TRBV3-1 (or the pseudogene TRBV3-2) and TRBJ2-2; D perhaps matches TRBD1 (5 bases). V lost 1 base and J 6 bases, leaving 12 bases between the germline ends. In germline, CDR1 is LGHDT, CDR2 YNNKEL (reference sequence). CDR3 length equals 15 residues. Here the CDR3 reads CASSQGQLQAGELFF. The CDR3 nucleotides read TGTGCCAGCAGCCAAGGACAGCTCCAAGCCGGGGAGCTGTTTTTT.

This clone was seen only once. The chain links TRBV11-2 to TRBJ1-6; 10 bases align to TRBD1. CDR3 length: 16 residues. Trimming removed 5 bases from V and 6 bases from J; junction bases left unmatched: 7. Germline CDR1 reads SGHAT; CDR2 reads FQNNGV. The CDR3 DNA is TGTGCCAGCAGCCTAAGAGGGGACAGGGGTAATTCACCCCTCCACTTT. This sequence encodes CASSLRGDRGNSPLHF.

CDR3 protein: CASSAGGDVNEQFF. CDR3 DNA sequence: TGTGCCAGCAGCGCGGGCGGGGACGTCAATGAGCAGTTCTTC. The chain couples TRBV28 to TRBJ2-1, with a possible D match to TRBD2 (6 bases). Germline-derived CDR1 and CDR2 are MDHEN and SYDVKM. Trimming left V 6 bases short and J 6 bases short, with 15 bases between. There are 14 residues in the CDR3.

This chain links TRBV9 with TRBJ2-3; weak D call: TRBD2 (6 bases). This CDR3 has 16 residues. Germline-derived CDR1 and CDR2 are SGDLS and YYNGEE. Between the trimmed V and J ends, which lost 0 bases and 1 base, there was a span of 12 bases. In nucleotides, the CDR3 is TGTGCCAGCAGCGTAGTTGGGGGGTTCGGCACAGATACGCAGTATTTT. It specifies CASSVVGGFGTDTQYF.

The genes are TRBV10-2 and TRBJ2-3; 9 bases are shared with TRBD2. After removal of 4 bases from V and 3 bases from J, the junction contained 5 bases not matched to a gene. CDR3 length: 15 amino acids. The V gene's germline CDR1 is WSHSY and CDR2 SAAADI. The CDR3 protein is CASSGAAGGTDTQYF. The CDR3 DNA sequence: TGCGCCAGCAGTGGGGCAGCGGGAGGAACAGATACGCAGTATTTT.

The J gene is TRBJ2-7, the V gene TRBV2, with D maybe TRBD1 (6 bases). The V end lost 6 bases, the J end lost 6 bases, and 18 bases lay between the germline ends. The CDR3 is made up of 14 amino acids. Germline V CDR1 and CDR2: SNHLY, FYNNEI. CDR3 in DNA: TGTGCCAGCAGGGGGACAAGGGACCGTATCGAGCAGTACTTC. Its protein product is CASRGTRDRIEQYF. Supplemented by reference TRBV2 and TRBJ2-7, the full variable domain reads EPEVTQTPSHQVTQMGQEVILRCVPISNHLYFYWYRQILGQKVEFLVSFYNNEISEKSEIFDDQFSVERPDGSNFTLKIRSTKLEDSAMYFCASRGTRDRIEQYFGPGTRLTVT.

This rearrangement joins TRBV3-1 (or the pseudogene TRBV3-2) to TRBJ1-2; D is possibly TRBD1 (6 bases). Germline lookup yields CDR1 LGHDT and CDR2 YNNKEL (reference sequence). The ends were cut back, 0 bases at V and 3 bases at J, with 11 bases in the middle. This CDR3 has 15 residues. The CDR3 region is CASSQDRGWDYGYTF. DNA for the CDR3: TGTGCCAGCAGCCAAGACAGGGGTTGGGACTATGGCTACACCTTC.

The CDR3 sequence is CASSQGPFRNRPTQREEKLFF. In DNA form, the CDR3 reads TGCGCCAGCAGCCAAGGGCCCTTCCGCAACAGGCCGACCCAACGAGAGGAAAAACTGTTTTTT. The chain has TRBV4-1 and TRBJ1-4; D perhaps matches TRBD1 (5 bases). Per germline, CDR1 MGHRA and CDR2 YSYEKL. This CDR3 spans 21 amino acids. The V gene lost 1 base and the J gene lost 8 bases, with 32 bases spanning the gap.

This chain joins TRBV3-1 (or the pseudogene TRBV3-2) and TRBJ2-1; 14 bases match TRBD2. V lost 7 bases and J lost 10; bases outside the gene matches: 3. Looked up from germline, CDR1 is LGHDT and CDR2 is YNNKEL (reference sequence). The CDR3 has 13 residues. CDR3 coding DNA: TGTGCCAGCACGGGACTAGCGGGAGAAGAGCAGTTCTTC. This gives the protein CASTGLAGEEQFF.

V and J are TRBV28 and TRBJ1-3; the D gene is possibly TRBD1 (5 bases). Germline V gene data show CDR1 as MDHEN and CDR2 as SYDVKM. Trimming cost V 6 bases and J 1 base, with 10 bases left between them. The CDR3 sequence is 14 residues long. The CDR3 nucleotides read TGTGCCAGCAGCCTGGGGCTGTCTGGAAACACCATATATTTT. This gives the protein CASSLGLSGNTIYF.

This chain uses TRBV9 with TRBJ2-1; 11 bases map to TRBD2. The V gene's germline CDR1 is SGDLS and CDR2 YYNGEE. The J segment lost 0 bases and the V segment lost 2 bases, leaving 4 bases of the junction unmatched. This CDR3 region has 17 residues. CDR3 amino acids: CASSVKLAGVSYNEQFF. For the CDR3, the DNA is TGTGCCAGCAGCGTCAAACTAGCGGGGGTCTCCTACAATGAGCAGTTCTTC.

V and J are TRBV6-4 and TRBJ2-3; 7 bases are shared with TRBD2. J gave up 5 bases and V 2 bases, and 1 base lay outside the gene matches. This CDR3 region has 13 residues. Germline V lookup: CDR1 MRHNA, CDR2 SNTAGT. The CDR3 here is CASSDTGGDTQYF. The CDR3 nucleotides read TGTGCCAGCAGTGACACGGGGGGAGATACGCAGTATTTT.

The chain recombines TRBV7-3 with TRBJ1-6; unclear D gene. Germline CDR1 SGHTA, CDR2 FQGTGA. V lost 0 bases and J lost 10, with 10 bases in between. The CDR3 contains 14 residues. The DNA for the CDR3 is TGTGCCAGCAGCTTAACGTCGGAGGGATCACCCCTCCACTTT. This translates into CASSLTSEGSPLHF.

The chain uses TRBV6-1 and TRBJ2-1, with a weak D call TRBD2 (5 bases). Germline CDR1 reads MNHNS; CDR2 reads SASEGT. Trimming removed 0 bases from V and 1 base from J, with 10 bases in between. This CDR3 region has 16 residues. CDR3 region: CASSEASGSSYNEQFF. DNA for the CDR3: TGTGCCAGCAGTGAAGCGTCGGGATCATCCTACAATGAGCAGTTCTTC.

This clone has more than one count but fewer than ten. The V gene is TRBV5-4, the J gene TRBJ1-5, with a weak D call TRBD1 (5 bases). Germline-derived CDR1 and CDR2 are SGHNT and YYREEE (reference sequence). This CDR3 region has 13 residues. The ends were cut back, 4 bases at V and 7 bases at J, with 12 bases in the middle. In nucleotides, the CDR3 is TGTGCCAGCAGCCCCCAATCAGGGCAGCCCCAGCATTTT. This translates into CASSPQSGQPQHF.

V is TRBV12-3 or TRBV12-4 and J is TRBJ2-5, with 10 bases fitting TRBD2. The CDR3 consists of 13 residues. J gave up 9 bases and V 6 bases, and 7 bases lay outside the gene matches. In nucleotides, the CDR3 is TGTGCCAGCAGACCTACTAGCGGGGTGCCCCAGTACTTC. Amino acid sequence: CASRPTSGVPQYF.

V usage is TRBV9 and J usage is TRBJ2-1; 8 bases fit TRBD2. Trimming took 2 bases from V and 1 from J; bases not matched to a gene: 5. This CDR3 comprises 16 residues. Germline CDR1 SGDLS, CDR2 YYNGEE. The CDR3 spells CASSVSGNPSYNEQFF. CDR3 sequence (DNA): TGTGCCAGCAGCGTTAGCGGGAACCCTTCCTACAATGAGCAGTTCTTC.

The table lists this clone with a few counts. The CDR3 region is CATSSGQGVDGNQPQHF. The CDR3 DNA follows: TGTGCCACCAGCAGTGGACAGGGGGTCGACGGCAATCAGCCCCAGCATTTT. The gene calls are TRBV15 and TRBJ1-5, with 10 positions matching TRBD1. This CDR3 contains 17 residues. Germline trimming cut 3 bases from V and 2 bases from J; bases unmatched to any gene: 7. Looked up from germline, CDR1 is LNHNV and CDR2 is YYDKDF (reference sequence).

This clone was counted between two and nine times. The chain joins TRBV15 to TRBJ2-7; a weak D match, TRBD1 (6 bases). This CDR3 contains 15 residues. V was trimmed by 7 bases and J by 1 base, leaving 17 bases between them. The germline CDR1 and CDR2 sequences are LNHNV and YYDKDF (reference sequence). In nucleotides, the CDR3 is TGTGCCACCACACCAGAGGACAGCCCGTCCTACGAGCAGTACTTC. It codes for CATTPEDSPSYEQYF.

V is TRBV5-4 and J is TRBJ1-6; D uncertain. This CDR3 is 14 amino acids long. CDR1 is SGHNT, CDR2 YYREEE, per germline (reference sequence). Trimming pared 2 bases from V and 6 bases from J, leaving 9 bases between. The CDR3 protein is CASSLVPGNSPLHF. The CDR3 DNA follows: TGTGCCAGCAGCTTAGTCCCCGGTAATTCACCCCTCCACTTT.

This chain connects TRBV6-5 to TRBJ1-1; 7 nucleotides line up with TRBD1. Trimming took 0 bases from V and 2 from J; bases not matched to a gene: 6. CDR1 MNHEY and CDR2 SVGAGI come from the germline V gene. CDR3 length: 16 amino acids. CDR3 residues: CASSYSEGAGNTEAFF. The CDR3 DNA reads TGTGCCAGCAGTTACTCGGAGGGGGCAGGTAACACTGAAGCTTTCTTT.

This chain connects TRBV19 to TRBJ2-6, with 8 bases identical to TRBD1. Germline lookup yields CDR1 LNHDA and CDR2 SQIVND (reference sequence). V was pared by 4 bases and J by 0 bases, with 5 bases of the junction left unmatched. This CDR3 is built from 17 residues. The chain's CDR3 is CASSSDRGVSGANVLTF. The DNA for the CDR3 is TGTGCCAGTAGTAGTGACAGGGGAGTCTCTGGGGCCAACGTCCTGACTTTC. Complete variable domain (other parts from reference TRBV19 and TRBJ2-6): DGGITQSPKYLFRKEGQNVTLSCEQNLNHDAMYWYRQDPGQGLRLIYYSQIVNDFQKGDIAEGYSVSREKKESFPLTVTSAQKNPTAFYLCASSSDRGVSGANVLTFGAGSRLTVL.